The 17 T cell receptor beta chains below were found in one sample sequenced in a study of T cell repertoires in cytomegalovirus infection. TCRdb reprocessed the reads with MiXCR, giving one entry per CDR3 protein. The data contain roughly 320,000 distinct CDR3 sequences, about 9.1% of them seen just once; the ten biggest clones take up around 2.5%. The sample taken for sequencing was PBMCs. These receptors all come from a human donor in good health (CMV status not recorded). Some clones in this sample may be carry-over from other donors' samples.

This clonotype appeared a few times. This chain links TRBV5-1 with TRBJ1-5, with no clear D. The ends were cut back, 0 bases at V and 5 bases at J, with 9 bases in the middle. The CDR3 is 14 residues long. Germline V CDR1 and CDR2: SGHRS, YFSETQ. The CDR3 spells CASSLVSGDQPQHF. The CDR3 region has the DNA TGCGCCAGCAGCTTGGTGAGCGGGGATCAGCCCCAGCATTTT.

The rearrangement links TRBV14 to TRBJ2-7, with D possibly being TRBD1 (6 bases). The CDR3 loop spans 13 amino acids. Trimming cost V 2 bases and J 6 bases, with 11 bases left between them. Per the germline V gene, CDR1 is SGHDN and CDR2 is FVKESK. The CDR3 protein is CASSQNRVSEQYV. The CDR3 DNA reads TGTGCCAGCAGCCAAAACAGGGTCTCCGAGCAGTACGTC.

The chain uses TRBV20-1 and TRBJ2-3; no definite D call. The V and J ends lost 4 bases and 2 bases respectively, with 13 bases between them. The CDR3 totals 14 residues. CDR1 is DFQATT and CDR2 is SNEGSKA in the germline V gene (reference sequence). CDR3 nucleotides: TGCAGTGCTACCCACCCGATCCACACAGATACGCAGTATTTT. It yields the protein CSATHPIHTDTQYF.

This clonotype was detected only a few times. The chain carries TRBV29-1 and TRBJ2-3; D gene unclear. The CDR3 runs to 13 residues. The germline V gene has CDR1 SQVTM and CDR2 ANQGSEA. V was pared by 6 bases and J by 2 bases, with 12 bases between. CDR3 loop: CSVGRFDTDTQYF. The CDR3 region has the DNA TGCAGCGTCGGACGGTTTGACACAGATACGCAGTATTTT.

Many counts were recorded for this clonotype. This chain links TRBV29-1 with TRBJ2-1; possibly TRBD2 for D (7 bases). This CDR3 has 14 residues. CDR1 is SQVTM and CDR2 is ANQGSEA in the germline V gene. Trimming shortened V by 6 bases and J by 8 bases, and 20 bases separated the two germline ends. Here the CDR3 reads CSVRGMGGLDEQFF. The CDR3 nucleotides are TGCAGCGTGAGGGGGATGGGGGGGCTCGATGAGCAGTTCTTC.

Many counts were recorded for this clonotype. The V gene is TRBV6-6, the J gene TRBJ2-1, with D uncertain. V dropped 8 bases and J dropped 1 base, with 9 bases sitting between them. Germline V gives CDR1 MNHNY, CDR2 SVGAGI (reference sequence). The CDR3 loop spans 13 amino acids. The CDR3 sequence is CASSSPSYNEQFF. The CDR3, as DNA: TGTGCCAGCTCCAGCCCGTCCTACAATGAGCAGTTCTTC.

There are many counts of this clonotype. The gene calls are TRBV7-2 and TRBJ2-2; D might be TRBD1 (6 bases). V was clipped by 3 bases and J by 7 bases, with 18 bases between them. Per germline, CDR1 SGHTA and CDR2 FQGNSA. This CDR3 is 16 amino acids long. The CDR3 DNA reads TGTGCCAGCAGCTTTACAGGGACCTCGTTTGGCGGGGAGCTGTTTTTT. It specifies CASSFTGTSFGGELFF.

The chain is built from TRBV20-1 and TRBJ2-2; TRBD2 agrees at 7 bases. This CDR3 is built from 12 residues. The germline V gene has CDR1 DFQATT and CDR2 SNEGSKA (reference sequence). V shed 7 bases, J shed 8 bases, and the junction held 7 bases outside the gene matches. CDR3 coding DNA: TGCAGTGAAGCGGGACTCTCAGGGGAGCTGTTTTTT. Protein product: CSEAGLSGELFF.

Many counts were recorded for this clonotype. This rearrangement joins TRBV20-1 to TRBJ2-2; D is perhaps TRBD2 (6 bases). CDR3 size: 14 residues. Germline V gene lookup returns CDR1 DFQATT and CDR2 SNEGSKA (reference sequence). Trimming removed 1 base at V and 3 bases at J, with 9 bases between. The CDR3 spells CSARAGVDTGELFF. The CDR3 bases are TGCAGTGCTAGAGCGGGGGTAGACACCGGGGAGCTGTTTTTT.

This clonotype was observed many times. The chain links TRBV7-2 to TRBJ2-7, with 9 bases matching TRBD2. Trimming at V came to 3 bases and at J to 6 bases, leaving 6 bases not matched to a gene. This CDR3 spans 14 amino acids. Germline-derived CDR1 and CDR2 are SGHTA and FQGNSA. The CDR3 here is CASSLERGVGEQYV. The CDR3 DNA is TGTGCCAGCAGCTTGGAGCGGGGGGTGGGCGAGCAGTACGTC.

This clonotype has at least ten counts. The CDR3 loop is CASSSHGTGTTGELFF. CDR3 nucleotide sequence: TGTGCCAGCAGTTCCCACGGGACAGGGACCACCGGGGAGCTGTTTTTT. J is TRBJ2-2 and V is TRBV28; TRBD1 agrees at 9 bases. Trimming removed 4 bases from V and 4 bases from J; junction bases left unmatched: 7. This CDR3 is 16 amino acids long. Germline V CDR1 and CDR2: MDHEN, SYDVKM.

The chain uses TRBV28 and TRBJ2-7, with 10 bases identical to TRBD2. Germline V lookup: CDR1 MDHEN, CDR2 SYDVKM. There are 15 residues in the CDR3. V trimming: 9 bases; J trimming: 6 bases; junction bases outside the gene matches: 14. In DNA, the CDR3 is TGTGCCAGTAGCGGGGGGCTCCTAGGCGGGGTCGAGCAGTACGTC. Encoded protein: CASSGGLLGGVEQYV.

As for this clonotype: Germline is not matched at one junction end, which may reflect a read error. The CDR3 is CASSFLDTGKLFF. CDR3 nucleotide sequence: TGTGCCAGCAGTTTTCTCGACACCGGGAAGCTGTTTTTT. The genes are TRBV12-3 or TRBV12-4 and TRBJ2-2, with D possibly TRBD2 on 5 matching bases. This CDR3 spans 13 amino acids.

This clonotype has ten or more counts. The V call is TRBV6-2 or TRBV6-3, the J call TRBJ1-5; D uncertain. Per the germline V gene, CDR1 is MNHEY and CDR2 is SVGEGT. This CDR3 region has 12 residues. V lost 2 bases, J lost 12 bases, and 11 bases lay in between. CDR3 amino acids: CASSYGPASQHF. CDR3 coding DNA: TGTGCCAGCAGTTACGGGCCGGCAAGCCAGCATTTT.

This clonotype was observed many times. The V gene is TRBV7-2, the J gene TRBJ2-7; 7 nucleotides align to TRBD2. Unmatched junction bases numbered 8, after V lost 5 bases and J lost 1 base. The CDR3 contains 15 residues. Germline V gene sequence: CDR1 SGHTA, CDR2 FQGNSA. CDR3 sequence reads: CASSPGRAQSYEQYV. CDR3 nucleotide sequence: TGTGCCAGCAGCCCAGGGAGGGCGCAGTCCTACGAGCAGTACGTC.

This clonotype has at least ten counts. The rearrangement joins TRBV20-1 to TRBJ1-2; D not certain. The CDR3 sequence is 12 residues long. The germline gives CDR1 DFQATT, CDR2 SNEGSKA (reference sequence). V gave up 0 bases and J gave up 5 bases, with 7 bases separating them. CDR3 sequence (DNA): TGCAGTGCTAGAGACGGATGGTATGGCTACACCTTC. It translates to CSARDGWYGYTF.

This clonotype came up many times. Written as DNA, the CDR3 is TGTGCCAGCAGTGACCGGACAGTATACACCGGGGAGCTGTTTTTT. It is translated as CASSDRTVYTGELFF. The chain recombines TRBV6-1 with TRBJ2-2; tentatively, D is TRBD1 (6 bases). The CDR3 consists of 15 residues. Trimming pared 3 bases from V and 3 bases from J, leaving 11 bases between. CDR1 is MNHNS and CDR2 is SASEGT in the germline V gene.